The rows below give T cell receptor beta chains drawn from one sample of a study of cytotoxic CD8 clonotypes in ibrutinib-treated CLL. Clones were read by immunoSEQ multiplex PCR, and TCRdb kept only the in-frame ones, dropping some. Among some 150,000 clones, 70% to 90% were seen once, and the ten largest hold approximately 7.6%. Sequences were derived from PBMCs, sampled after 36 months of ibrutinib treatment. The source is a human donor with chronic lymphocytic leukemia. The conserved cysteine and the conserved F or W are not part of the CDR3 here. The order of the fields is V gene, J gene, CDR3 protein.

>TRBV19|TRBJ1-2
ASTHPDGSGYT
>TRBV27|TRBJ2-1
ASSLGGGSYNEQF
>TRBV10-2|TRBJ2-7
ASSESFTGKKYEQY
>TRBV19|TRBJ2-2
ASSRIRTSGKNTGELF
>TRBV6-1|TRBJ2-3
ASSVRLAGTHGTQY
>TRBV9|TRBJ2-3
ASSVGAGPTDTQY
>TRBV28|TRBJ1-1
ASSSQRGEAF
>TRBV11-2|TRBJ2-7
ASSPWDTPYEQY
>TRBV28|TRBJ1-5
ASRSWQDSYQPQH
>TRBV11-2|TRBJ1-3
ASRRDRLSNTIY
>TRBV4-1|TRBJ1-2
ASSQDYSGYT
>TRBV11-2|TRBJ2-2
ASSQWRELF
>TRBV6-5|TRBJ1-2
ASSFQGDYGYT
>TRBV10-2|TRBJ2-5
ASTISGGETQY
>TRBV5-5|TRBJ1-1
ASSIMGQLNTEAF
>TRBV10-3|TRBJ1-5
AIRAQGLNQPQH
>TRBV6-1|TRBJ2-5
ASSAAAPYDYPTEETQY
>TRBV7-8|TRBJ2-7
ASSQRLALEQY
>TRBV5-1|TRBJ1-2
ASSLALTGGGYGYT
>TRBV5-4|TRBJ1-1
ASSSDRGTTEAF
>TRBV5-8|TRBJ2-3
ASSPSWDTQY
>TRBV27|TRBJ2-1
ASTRAPSYNEQF
>TRBV5-1|TRBJ2-1
ASSRGTDYNEQF
>TRBV5-8|TRBJ2-7
ASSLSGYEQY
>TRBV5-1|TRBJ1-3
ASRIGDENTIY
>TRBV6-5|TRBJ1-4
ASSYSRVQGREKLF
>TRBV19|TRBJ1-1
ASSKAGRKNTEAF
>TRBV30|TRBJ2-1
AWTTLAGDSYNEQF
>TRBV6-1|TRBJ2-4
ASSGAGQGISNIQY
>TRBV7-2|TRBJ2-7
ASSPGTGGYEQY
>TRBV7-6|TRBJ2-3
ASSLGRPGPDTQY
>TRBV13|TRBJ1-4
ASSYSGEKNEKLF
>TRBV7-3|TRBJ1-2
ASLGQNYGYT
>TRBV7-6|TRBJ1-2
ASSFHPNYGYT
>TRBV30|TRBJ1-6
ACRGDRLFSPLH
>TRBV27|TRBJ1-6
ASSLRGGNYNSPLH
>TRBV27|TRBJ2-1
ASSDGLTSYNEQF
>TRBV2|TRBJ1-6
ASSPREGAGNSPLH
>TRBV7-9|TRBJ1-1
ASSSPTAMNTEAF
>TRBV6-5|TRBJ2-6
ASWANGANVLT
>TRBV5-1|TRBJ2-3
ASSLAGVSDTQY
>TRBV19|TRBJ2-6
ASSIDLGYGANVLT
>TRBV2|TRBJ2-1
ASSLGQGVSYNEQF
>TRBV10-3|TRBJ2-3
ASNRDRSTDTQY
>TRBV5-6|TRBJ2-3
ASSLSRGYTDTQY
>TRBV28|TRBJ1-1
ASRKTAMNTEAF
>TRBV5-1|TRBJ1-6
ASSLVYGQGYSPLH
>TRBV14|TRBJ1-2
ASSQGTGTGEGYT
>TRBV6-5|TRBJ2-7
ASSYAQLPLY
>TRBV4-1|TRBJ2-7
ASSPTRRDYEQY
>TRBV5-1|TRBJ1-4
ASSWQGLGPNEKLF
>TRBV18|TRBJ1-1
ASSDTGAVAEAF
>TRBV10-1|TRBJ1-1
ASSHGQGVF
>TRBV5-4|TRBJ2-1
ASSLDLAGGNEQF
>TRBV4-1|TRBJ1-4
ASSPYDRGNEKLF
>TRBV4-1|TRBJ2-7
ASSRGKPMGGEQY
>TRBV28|TRBJ1-1
ATLVPTVPEAF
>TRBV2|TRBJ2-5
ASRINGRLQETQY
>TRBV5-1|TRBJ1-1
ASSLDPRSEAF
>TRBV19|TRBJ2-5
ATASGTLQETQY